This entry describes one TCR beta chain. The data were obtained in a study of blood T cell repertoires in COVID-19. Study at large: Samples representing acute and convalescent COVID-19 were sourced from the United States, Italy and Spain. From T cells, B-cell-depleted T cells, or PBMCs came the material, which was cDNA or gDNA.

This CDR3 comprises 17 residues. V lost 0 bases and J 1 base, leaving 12 bases between the germline ends. Germline CDR1 reads MNHEY; CDR2 reads SMNVEV (reference sequence). Original analysis: For nucleated cells, counts were estimated from reference gene primer amplification. The method was immunoSEQ multiplex PCR; TCRdb's version includes in-frame clones alone and lacks a portion of them. The V and J calls and clone size were taken over from that table, and D and trimming were inferred from the DNA. The sample holds 200,000 to 300,000 clones, approximately 81% seen once. This TCR derives from a man aged 55 to 70 with acute or convalescent COVID-19. The chain carries TRBV27 and TRBJ2-2; TRBD2 is a possible D gene (6 bases). Specimen: peripheral blood. CDR3 residues: CASSLSGAGMNTGELFF. CDR3 coding DNA: TGTGCCAGCAGTTTATCTGGGGCGGGGATGAACACCGGGGAGCTGTTTTTT.